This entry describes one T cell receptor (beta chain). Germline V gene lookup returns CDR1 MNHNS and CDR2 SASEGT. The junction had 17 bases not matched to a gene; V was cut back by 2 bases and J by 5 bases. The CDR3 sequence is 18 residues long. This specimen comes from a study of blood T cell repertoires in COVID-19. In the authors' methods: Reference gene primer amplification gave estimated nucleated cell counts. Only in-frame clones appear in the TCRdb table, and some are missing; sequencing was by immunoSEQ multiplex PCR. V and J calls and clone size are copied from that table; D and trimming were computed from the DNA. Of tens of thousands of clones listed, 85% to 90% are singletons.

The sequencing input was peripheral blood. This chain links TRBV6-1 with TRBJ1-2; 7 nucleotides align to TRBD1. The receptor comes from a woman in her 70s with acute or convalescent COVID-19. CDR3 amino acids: CASSEWSPYRARGYGYTF. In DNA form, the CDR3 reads TGTGCCAGCAGTGAATGGAGCCCTTACAGGGCCAGGGGGTATGGCTACACCTTC.